Listed below are T cell receptor beta chains from one sample, sequenced in a study of Ad26.COV2.S vaccination and SARS-CoV-2 variants. The method was immunoSEQ multiplex PCR; TCRdb's version includes in-frame clones alone and lacks a portion of them. The sample has about 320,000 clones; just over 85% are singletons. The sample in question was peripheral blood, obtained in a trial of Ad26.COV2.S vaccine versus placebo. The receptors shown here come from a person aged 18-65 years who received the Ad26.COV2.S COVID-19 vaccine or a placebo. The CDR3 runs from the conserved cysteine through the conserved F or W. D genes are given only for firm matches. Clone size, where shown, is once, few, many, or a class for clones that have expanded.

j_call d_call v_call clone_size cdr3_nt cdr3_aa
TRBJ2-3 - TRBV6-2/TRBV6-3 - TGTGCCAGCAGTTATCGGGCGGACCTCCCCACAGATACGCAGTATTTT CASSYRADLPTDTQYF
TRBJ1-5 - TRBV3-1/TRBV3-2 - TGTGCCAGCAGCCACCGGGACGATGGACGAGCCCAGCATTTT CASSHRDDGRAQHF
TRBJ2-1 - TRBV5-1 - TGCGCCAGCAGGAGGTCGGGAGGGGACAGCTCCTACAATGAGCAGTTCTTC CASRRSGGDSSYNEQFF
TRBJ1-1 - TRBV7-2 - TGTGCCAGCAGCTTAGGGTTGGGCAGTGAAGCTTTCTTT CASSLGLGSEAFF
TRBJ2-2 - TRBV7-9 - TGTGCCAGCAGCTTATGGCAGATTACCGGGGAGCTGTTTTTT CASSLWQITGELFF
TRBJ2-5 TRBD1 TRBV2 - TGTGCCAGCAGCCGAACAGGGGGGCCCCAAGAGACCCAGTACTTC CASSRTGGPQETQYF
TRBJ2-3 TRBD2 TRBV6-1 - TGTGCCAGCAGTGGGGCCCGAAGCGGGGGCACAGATACGCAGTATTTT CASSGARSGGTDTQYF
TRBJ2-7 - TRBV30 - TGTGCCTGGACCCACATCGGCTCCTACGAGCAGTACTTC CAWTHIGSYEQYF
TRBJ1-4 - TRBV4-3 - TGCGCCAGCAGCCAAGCCCCCAACAGGGTTGGCGATGAAAAACTGTTTTTT CASSQAPNRVGDEKLFF
TRBJ1-1 - TRBV9 few TGTGCCAGCAGCGTAGGGGGTGTAGAAAACACTGAAGCTTTCTTT CASSVGGVENTEAFF
TRBJ2-4 - TRBV6-1 - TGTGCCAGCAGTGAAGGGGGAAGGGGCCCATTGAACATTCAGTACTTC CASSEGGRGPLNIQYF
TRBJ1-1 - TRBV3-1/TRBV3-2 - TGTGCCAGCAGCCCCACGGGCGGGGGGCTATACACTGAAGCTTTCTTT CASSPTGGGLYTEAFF